These 19 T cell receptor beta chains came from one sample sequenced in a study of T cells in Graves' hyperthyroidism and ophthalmopathy (dated by TCRdb to 2018 to 2020). Receptor libraries were prepared by multiplex PCR. The data were produced on an Illumina HiSeq 2000. The TCR beta CDR3 regions were amplified from RNA transcripts. The TCR CDR3 was subjected to a first round of RT-PCR using the HTBI primer set and the Qiagen OneStep RT-PCR kit. Using fastp at Q25 and MiXCR, TCRdb reprocessed the public reads and kept productive beta chains. One record per CDR3 amino acid sequence lists the most common genes and DNA. The sample table shows approximately 740,000 distinct CDR3 sequences, and 11% to 15% are seen once. Clones ranked in the top ten supply 9.5% to 13% of the sample. Sequencing used blood. Receptors originate from a woman aged 18-29 years with Graves' hyperthyroidism.

As concerns this clonotype: Being one base from a much bigger clone, this may be a read error. CDR3 coding DNA: TGCAGTGCTGGGGGGGAAGGACCCACAGATACGCAGTATTTT. It is translated as CSAGGEGPTDTQYF. The chain couples TRBV20-1 to TRBJ2-3; 7 bases are a match to TRBD2. Per germline, CDR1 DFQATT and CDR2 SNEGSKA (reference sequence). Trimming removed 5 bases from V and 2 bases from J; junction bases left unmatched: 7. The CDR3 totals 14 residues.

In its sample, this clonotype was seen many times. The chain joins TRBV7-3 to TRBJ2-5; either TRBD1 or TRBD2 may fit D (6 bases each). Per germline, CDR1 SGHTA and CDR2 FQGTGA. The CDR3 spans 14 residues. With 5 bases removed from V and 2 bases from J, the gap between germline ends came to 12 bases. CDR3 bases: TGTGCCAGCAGCGGGAGGACAGAACAAGAGACCCAGTACTTC. This encodes CASSGRTEQETQYF.

This clonotype has only a few counts. The V gene is TRBV27, the J gene TRBJ2-1, with 8 positions matching TRBD1. Germline trimming cut 0 bases from V and 9 bases from J; bases unmatched to any gene: 10. The germline V gene has CDR1 MNHEY and CDR2 SMNVEV (reference sequence). CDR3 size: 16 residues. The CDR3 DNA follows: TGTGCCAGCAGTTTATCGGGGACAGGTCGGACTGGTGAGCAGTTCTTC. Translated, it gives CASSLSGTGRTGEQFF.

This clonotype has just a few counts. The chain has TRBV4-1 and TRBJ1-1; D is perhaps TRBD1 (5 bases). This CDR3 has 15 amino acids. Deletions cut 3 bases from V and 1 base from J, with 12 bases between. The V gene's germline CDR1 is MGHRA and CDR2 YSYEKL. The CDR3 nucleotides are TGCGCCAGCAGCCACAGGGAAGGGAGGAACACTGAAGCTTTCTTT. This sequence encodes CASSHREGRNTEAFF.

There are a few counts of this clonotype. The chain couples TRBV6-6 to TRBJ2-7, with 13 positions matching TRBD2. The junction had 2 bases not matched to a gene; V was cut back by 0 bases and J by 3 bases. The CDR3 covers 16 residues. The germline V gene has CDR1 MNHNY and CDR2 SVGAGI (reference sequence). The CDR3, as DNA: TGTGCCAGCAGTTACTCACTAGCGGGAGGGCACTACGAGCAGTACTTC. Translated, it gives CASSYSLAGGHYEQYF.

V gene TRBV29-1 combines with J gene TRBJ1-1, with 9 nucleotides matching TRBD1. Germline V gene lookup returns CDR1 SQVTM and CDR2 ANQGSEA. Germline trimming cut 7 bases from V and 2 bases from J; bases unmatched to any gene: 8. This CDR3 comprises 14 residues. CDR3 residues: CSGGQGGSNTEAFF. In DNA, the CDR3 is TGCAGCGGGGGACAGGGTGGATCAAACACTGAAGCTTTCTTT.

The J gene is TRBJ1-5, the V gene TRBV6-4; no clear D. Germline assignment: CDR1 MRHNA and CDR2 SNTAGT. The ends were cut back, 6 bases at V and 4 bases at J, with 10 bases in the middle. The CDR3 sequence is 13 residues long. The CDR3: CASSTQDNQPQHF. CDR3 DNA: TGTGCCAGCAGCACGCAGGATAATCAGCCCCAGCATTTT.

The V gene is TRBV19, the J gene TRBJ1-1; 11 bases fit TRBD1. Germline lookup yields CDR1 LNHDA and CDR2 SQIVND (reference sequence). This CDR3 region has 16 residues. V was pared by 7 bases and J by 1 base, with 8 bases of the junction left unmatched. The CDR3 reads CASMDRGRGPNTEAFF. The CDR3 DNA reads TGTGCCAGTATGGACAGGGGGCGCGGACCGAACACTGAAGCTTTCTTT.

The count of this clonotype is one. A read error may explain this, as a much larger clone is one base away. The chain is built from TRBV7-2 and TRBJ2-3, with 10 bases aligning to TRBD2. The CDR3 totals 18 residues. CDR1 is SGHTA and CDR2 is FQGNSA in the germline V gene. V was pared by 2 bases and J by 0 bases, with 8 bases of the junction left unmatched. CDR3 sequence reads: CASSLRLAGAFSTDTQYF. The CDR3 DNA reads TGTGCCAGCAGCTTAAGACTAGCGGGCGCCTTTAGCACAGATACGCAGTATTTT.

The chain links TRBV6-1 to TRBJ2-5, with D possibly being TRBD2 (5 bases). V shed 6 bases and J shed 4 bases, with 21 bases lying between them. CDR3 length: 16 amino acids. Looked up from germline, CDR1 is MNHNS and CDR2 is SASEGT. In DNA, the CDR3 is TGTGCCAGCAGCCCTAGCCGGGGATTGCGAGGAGAGACCCAGTACTTC. This codes for CASSPSRGLRGETQYF.

This clonotype was found many times. This sequence joins TRBV4-1 and TRBJ2-7; D possibly corresponds to TRBD2 (6 bases). CDR1 MGHRA and CDR2 YSYEKL come from the germline V gene. V gave up 1 base and J gave up 7 bases, with 17 bases separating them. There are 15 residues in the CDR3. The CDR3 sequence is CASSQGPRGAGEQYF. CDR3 nucleotides: TGCGCCAGCAGCCAAGGCCCTAGAGGCGCGGGGGAGCAGTACTTC.

This clonotype was seen at least ten times. The V call is TRBV2, the J call TRBJ2-1; 10 nucleotides agree with TRBD2. Per germline, CDR1 SNHLY and CDR2 FYNNEI. The V gene end was trimmed by 6 bases and the J gene end by 1 base; junction bases not matched to a gene: 6. This CDR3 is 16 amino acids long. The CDR3 DNA sequence: TGTGCCAGCAGACTTAGGACTAGCGGATCCTACAATGAGCAGTTCTTC. Translation gives CASRLRTSGSYNEQFF.

Ten or more counts support this clonotype. The chain employs TRBV12-3 or TRBV12-4 and TRBJ1-2; 7 nucleotides agree with TRBD1. V was pared by 7 bases and J by 6 bases, with 5 bases of the junction left unmatched. The CDR3 extends over 12 amino acids. CDR3 nucleotide sequence: TGTGCCAGCACCGGGACAGCCGATGGCTACACCTTC. Its translation is CASTGTADGYTF.

The chain has TRBV9 and TRBJ2-2; 11 bases are shared with TRBD2. Unmatched junction bases numbered 3, after V lost 2 bases and J lost 6 bases. CDR1 and CDR2 from the germline V gene are SGDLS and YYNGEE. The CDR3 is made up of 15 amino acids. CDR3 in amino acids: CASSVSGRAAGELFF. The CDR3 coding sequence is TGTGCCAGCAGCGTTAGCGGGAGGGCCGCCGGGGAGCTGTTTTTT.

Ten or more counts support this clonotype. J is TRBJ2-7 and V is TRBV2; 9 bases are shared with TRBD1. The germline V gene has CDR1 SNHLY and CDR2 FYNNEI. This CDR3 is 15 amino acids long. CDR3 sequence: CATGGETVSSYEQYF. CDR3 coding DNA: TGTGCGACAGGGGGAGAGACAGTGAGCTCCTACGAGCAGTACTTC. Looking up the rest from reference TRBV2 and TRBJ2-7 gives the full variable domain: EPEVTQTPSHQVTQMGQEVILRCVPISNHLYFYWYRQILGQKVEFLVSFYNNEISEKSEIFDDQFSVERPDGSNFTLKIRSTKLEDSAMYFCATGGETVSSYEQYFGPGTRLTVT.

There are many counts of this clonotype. The chain couples TRBV5-1 to TRBJ1-2, with 10 bases identical to TRBD1. J gave up 8 bases and V 4 bases, and 11 bases lay outside the gene matches. Germline CDR1 reads SGHRS; CDR2 reads YFSETQ. CDR3 size: 15 residues. Here the CDR3 reads CASSILTGGREGYTF. CDR3 nucleotides: TGCGCCAGCAGCATCTTGACAGGGGGCCGAGAAGGCTACACCTTC.

The rearrangement links TRBV19 to TRBJ2-1, with TRBD2 identical over 9 bases. Germline CDR1 is LNHDA and CDR2 is SQIVND (reference sequence). Trimming cost V 3 bases and J 7 bases; bases outside gene matches: 4. The CDR3 covers 14 residues. CDR3 loop: CASSMLAGRNEQFF. CDR3 sequence (DNA): TGTGCCAGTAGTATGCTAGCGGGACGGAATGAGCAGTTCTTC.

V gene TRBV19 combines with J gene TRBJ1-5, with D possibly TRBD1 on 6 matching bases. The CDR3 runs 13 residues. The V gene lost 10 bases and the J gene lost 1 base, with 11 bases spanning the gap. Per germline, CDR1 LNHDA and CDR2 SQIVND (reference sequence). CDR3 nucleotide sequence: TGTGCCACACGGGACATCAGCAATCAGCCCCAGCATTTT. Protein: CATRDISNQPQHF.

The table lists this clonotype with many counts. The chain recombines TRBV6-1 with TRBJ2-7, with 12 bases that match TRBD1. Germline V gene lookup returns CDR1 MNHNS and CDR2 SASEGT. This CDR3 has 16 residues. Trimming cost V 3 bases and J 5 bases; bases outside gene matches: 8. DNA for the CDR3: TGTGCCAGCAGTGAGTGGGACAGGGGGCGCCTGGACGAGCAGTACTTC. Translating it yields CASSEWDRGRLDEQYF.